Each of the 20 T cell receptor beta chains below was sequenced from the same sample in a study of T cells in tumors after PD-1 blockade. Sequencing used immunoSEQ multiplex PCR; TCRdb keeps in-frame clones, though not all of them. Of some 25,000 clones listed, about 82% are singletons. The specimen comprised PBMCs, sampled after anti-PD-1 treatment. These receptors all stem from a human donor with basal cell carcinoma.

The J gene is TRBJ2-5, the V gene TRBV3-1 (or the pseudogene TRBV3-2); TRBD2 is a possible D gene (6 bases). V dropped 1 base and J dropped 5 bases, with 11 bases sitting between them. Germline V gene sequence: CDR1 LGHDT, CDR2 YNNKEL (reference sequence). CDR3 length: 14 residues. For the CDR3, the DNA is TGTGCCAGCAGCCAAGTCGGTAGCGGTGAGACCCAGTACTTC. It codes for CASSQVGSGETQYF.

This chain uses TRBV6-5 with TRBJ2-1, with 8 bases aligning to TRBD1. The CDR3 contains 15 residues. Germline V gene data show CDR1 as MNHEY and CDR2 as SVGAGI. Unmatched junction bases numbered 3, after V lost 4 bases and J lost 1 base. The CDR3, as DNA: TGTGCCAGCAGTTTCGGACAGGGATCCTACAATGAGCAGTTCTTC. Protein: CASSFGQGSYNEQFF.

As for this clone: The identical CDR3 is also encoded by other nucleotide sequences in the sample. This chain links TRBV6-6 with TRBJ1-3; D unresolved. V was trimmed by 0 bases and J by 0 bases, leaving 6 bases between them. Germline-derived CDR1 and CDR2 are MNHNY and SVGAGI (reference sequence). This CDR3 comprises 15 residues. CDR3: CASSYSRDSGNTIYF. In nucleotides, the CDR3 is TGTGCCAGCAGTTACTCCCGGGACTCTGGAAACACCATATATTTT.

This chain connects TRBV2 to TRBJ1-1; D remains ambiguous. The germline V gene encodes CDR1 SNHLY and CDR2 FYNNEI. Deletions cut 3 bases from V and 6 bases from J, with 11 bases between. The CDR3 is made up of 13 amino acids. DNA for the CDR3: TGTGCCAGCAGTGACCCCCCGGGCGCTGAAGCTTTCTTT. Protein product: CASSDPPGAEAFF.

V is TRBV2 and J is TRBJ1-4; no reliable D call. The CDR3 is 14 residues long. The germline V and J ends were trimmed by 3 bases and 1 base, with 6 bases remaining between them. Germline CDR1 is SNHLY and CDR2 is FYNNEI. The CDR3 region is CASSEGLTNEKLFF. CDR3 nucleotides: TGTGCCAGCAGTGAGGGCCTAACTAATGAAAAACTGTTTTTT.

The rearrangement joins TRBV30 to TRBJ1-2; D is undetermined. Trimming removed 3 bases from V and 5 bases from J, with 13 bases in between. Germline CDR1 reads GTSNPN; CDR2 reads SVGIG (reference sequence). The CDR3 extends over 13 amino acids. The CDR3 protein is CAWRETAWYGYTF. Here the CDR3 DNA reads TGTGCCTGGAGGGAAACGGCTTGGTATGGCTACACCTTC.

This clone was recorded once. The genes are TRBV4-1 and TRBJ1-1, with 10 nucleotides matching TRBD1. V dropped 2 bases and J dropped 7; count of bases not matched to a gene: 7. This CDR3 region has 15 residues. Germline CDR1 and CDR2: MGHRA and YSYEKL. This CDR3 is CASSQIGTGELEAFF. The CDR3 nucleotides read TGCGCCAGCAGCCAAATTGGGACAGGGGAACTTGAAGCTTTCTTT.

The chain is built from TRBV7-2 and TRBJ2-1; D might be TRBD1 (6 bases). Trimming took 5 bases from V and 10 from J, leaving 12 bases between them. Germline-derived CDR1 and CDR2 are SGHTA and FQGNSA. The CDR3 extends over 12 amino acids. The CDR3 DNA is TGTGCCAGCAGCATATCGGGACAAGAGCAGTTCTTC. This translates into CASSISGQEQFF.

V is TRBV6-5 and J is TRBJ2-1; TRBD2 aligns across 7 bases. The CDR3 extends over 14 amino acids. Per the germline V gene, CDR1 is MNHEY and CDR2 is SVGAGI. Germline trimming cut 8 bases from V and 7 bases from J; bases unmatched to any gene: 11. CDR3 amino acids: CASFQRGSSNEQFF. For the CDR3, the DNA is TGTGCCAGCTTTCAGCGGGGTTCGAGTAATGAGCAGTTCTTC.

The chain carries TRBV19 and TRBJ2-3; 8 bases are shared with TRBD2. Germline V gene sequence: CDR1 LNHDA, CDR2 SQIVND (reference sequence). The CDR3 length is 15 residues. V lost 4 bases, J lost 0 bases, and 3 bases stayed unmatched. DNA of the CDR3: TGTGCCAGTAGTAACCAGCGGGGGAGCACAGATACGCAGTATTTT. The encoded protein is CASSNQRGSTDTQYF.

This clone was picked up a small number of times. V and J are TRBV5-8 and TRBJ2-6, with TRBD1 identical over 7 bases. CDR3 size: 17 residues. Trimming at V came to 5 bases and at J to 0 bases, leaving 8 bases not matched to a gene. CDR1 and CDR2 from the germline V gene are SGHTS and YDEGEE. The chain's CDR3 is CASSSGTVNSGANVLTF. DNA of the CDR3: TGTGCCAGCAGTTCCGGGACAGTGAACTCTGGGGCCAACGTCCTGACTTTC.

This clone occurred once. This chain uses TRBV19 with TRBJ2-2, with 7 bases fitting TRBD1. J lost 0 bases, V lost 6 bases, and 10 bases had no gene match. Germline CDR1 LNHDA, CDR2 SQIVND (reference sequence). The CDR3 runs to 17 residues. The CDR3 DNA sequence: TGTGCCAGTAGGTTTGAGAGGGACAGCGCGAACACCGGGGAGCTGTTTTTT. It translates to CASRFERDSANTGELFF.

The CDR3 protein is CASSSGQVFGATNEKLFF. In DNA, the CDR3 is TGTGCCAGCAGCTCGGGACAGGTCTTCGGTGCAACTAATGAAAAACTGTTTTTT. This sequence joins TRBV5-8 and TRBJ1-4, with 8 bases identical to TRBD1. The trim removed 3 bases at V and 0 bases at J, leaving 10 bases unmatched. This CDR3 is 18 amino acids long. Germline CDR1 and CDR2: SGHTS and YDEGEE.

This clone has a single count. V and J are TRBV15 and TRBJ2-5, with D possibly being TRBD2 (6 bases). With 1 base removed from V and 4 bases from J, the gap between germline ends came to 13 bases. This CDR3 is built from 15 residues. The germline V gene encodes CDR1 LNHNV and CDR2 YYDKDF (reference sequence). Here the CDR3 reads CATSRGGDRGETQYF. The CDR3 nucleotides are TGTGCCACCAGCAGAGGGGGGGACCGGGGAGAGACCCAGTACTTC.

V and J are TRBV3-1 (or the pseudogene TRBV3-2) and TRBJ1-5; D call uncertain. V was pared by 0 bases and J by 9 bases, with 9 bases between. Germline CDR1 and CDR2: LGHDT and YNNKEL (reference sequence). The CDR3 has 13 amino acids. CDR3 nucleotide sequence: TGTGCCAGCAGCCAAGATACAGCCGGGCCCCAGCATTTT. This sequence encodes CASSQDTAGPQHF.

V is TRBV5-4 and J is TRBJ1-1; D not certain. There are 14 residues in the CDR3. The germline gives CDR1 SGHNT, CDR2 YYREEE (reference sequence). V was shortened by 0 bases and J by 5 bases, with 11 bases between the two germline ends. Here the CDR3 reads CASSLELAGTEAFF. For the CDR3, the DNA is TGTGCCAGCAGCTTGGAGTTGGCGGGGACTGAAGCTTTCTTT. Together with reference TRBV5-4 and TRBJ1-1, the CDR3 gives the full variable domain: ETGVTQSPTHLIKTRGQQVTLRCSSQSGHNTVSWYQQALGQGPQFIFQYYREEENGRGNFPPRFSGLQFPNYSSELNVNALELDDSALYLCASSLELAGTEAFFGQGTRLTVV.

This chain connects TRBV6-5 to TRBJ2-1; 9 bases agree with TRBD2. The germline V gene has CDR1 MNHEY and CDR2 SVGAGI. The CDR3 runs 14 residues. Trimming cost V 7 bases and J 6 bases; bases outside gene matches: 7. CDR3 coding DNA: TGTGCCAGCACGGTTTGGCGGGGGGGCAATGAGCAGTTCTTC. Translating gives CASTVWRGGNEQFF.

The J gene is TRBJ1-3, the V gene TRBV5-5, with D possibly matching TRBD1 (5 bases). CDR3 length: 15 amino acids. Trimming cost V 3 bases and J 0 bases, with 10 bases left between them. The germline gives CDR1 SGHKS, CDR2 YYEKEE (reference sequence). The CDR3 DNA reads TGTGCCAGCAGCTCCCTCGACAGCTCTGGAAACACCATATATTTT. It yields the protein CASSSLDSSGNTIYF.

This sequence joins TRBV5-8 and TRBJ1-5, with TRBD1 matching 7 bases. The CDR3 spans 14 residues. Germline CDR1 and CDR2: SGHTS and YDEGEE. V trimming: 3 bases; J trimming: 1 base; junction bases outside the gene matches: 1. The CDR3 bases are TGTGCCAGCAGCTGGGGACAGAGCAATCAGCCCCAGCATTTT. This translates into CASSWGQSNQPQHF.

CDR3 sequence reads: CASWGQGSYEQYF. As DNA, the CDR3 is TGTGCCAGCTGGGGACAGGGCTCCTACGAGCAGTACTTC. The chain has TRBV5-6 and TRBJ2-7; 9 positions agree with TRBD1. J was trimmed by 0 bases and V by 7 bases; bases with no gene match: 2. Germline V gene sequence: CDR1 SGHDT, CDR2 YYEEEE. This CDR3 is 13 amino acids long.